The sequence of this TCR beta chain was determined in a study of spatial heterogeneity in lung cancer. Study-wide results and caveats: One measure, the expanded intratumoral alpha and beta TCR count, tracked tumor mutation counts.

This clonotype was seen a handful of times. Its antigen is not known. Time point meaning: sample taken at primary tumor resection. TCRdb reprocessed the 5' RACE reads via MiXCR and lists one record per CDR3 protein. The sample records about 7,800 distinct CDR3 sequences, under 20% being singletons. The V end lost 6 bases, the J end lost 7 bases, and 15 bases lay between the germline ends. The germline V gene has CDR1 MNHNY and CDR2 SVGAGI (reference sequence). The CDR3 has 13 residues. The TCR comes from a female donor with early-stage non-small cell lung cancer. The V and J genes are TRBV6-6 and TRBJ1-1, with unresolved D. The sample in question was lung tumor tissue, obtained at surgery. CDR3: CASRPTSPYEAFF. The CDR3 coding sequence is TGTGCCAGCAGGCCGACAAGCCCGTATGAAGCTTTCTTT.